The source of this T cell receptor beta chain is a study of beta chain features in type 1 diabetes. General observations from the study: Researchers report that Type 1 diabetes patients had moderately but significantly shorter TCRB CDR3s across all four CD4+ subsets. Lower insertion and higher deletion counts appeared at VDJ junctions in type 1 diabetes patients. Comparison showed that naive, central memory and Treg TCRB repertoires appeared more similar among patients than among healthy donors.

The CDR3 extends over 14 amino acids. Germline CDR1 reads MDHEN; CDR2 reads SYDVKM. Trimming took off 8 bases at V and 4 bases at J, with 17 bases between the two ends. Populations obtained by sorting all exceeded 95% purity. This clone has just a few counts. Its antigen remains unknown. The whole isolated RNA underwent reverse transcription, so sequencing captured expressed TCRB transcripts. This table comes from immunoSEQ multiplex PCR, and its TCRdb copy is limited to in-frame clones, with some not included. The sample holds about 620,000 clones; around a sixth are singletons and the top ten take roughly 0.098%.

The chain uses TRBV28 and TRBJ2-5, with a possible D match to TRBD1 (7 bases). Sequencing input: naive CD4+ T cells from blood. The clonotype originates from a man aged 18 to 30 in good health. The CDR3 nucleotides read TGTGCCAGCCGGACAGGCGGCGGGGTAGAGACCCAGTACTTC. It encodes CASRTGGGVETQYF.